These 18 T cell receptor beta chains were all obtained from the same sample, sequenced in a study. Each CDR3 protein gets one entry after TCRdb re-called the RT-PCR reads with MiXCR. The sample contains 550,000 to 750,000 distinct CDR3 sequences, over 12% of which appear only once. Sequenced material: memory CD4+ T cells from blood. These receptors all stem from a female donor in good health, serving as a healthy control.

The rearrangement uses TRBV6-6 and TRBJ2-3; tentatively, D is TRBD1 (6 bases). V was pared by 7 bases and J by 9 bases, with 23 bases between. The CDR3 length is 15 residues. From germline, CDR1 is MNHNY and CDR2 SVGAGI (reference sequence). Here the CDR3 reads CASTTGQGQLGTQYF. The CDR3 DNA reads TGTGCCAGCACAACGGGGCAGGGACAACTGGGGACGCAGTATTTT.

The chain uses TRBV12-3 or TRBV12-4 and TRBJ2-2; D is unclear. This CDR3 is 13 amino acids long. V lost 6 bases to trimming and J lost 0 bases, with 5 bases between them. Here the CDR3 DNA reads TGTGCCAGCAGGTGGGCGAACACCGGGGAGCTGTTTTTT. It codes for CASRWANTGELFF.

CDR3 loop: CASSDQYGYTF. The DNA for the CDR3 is TGTGCCAGCAGTGACCAGTATGGCTACACCTTC. The rearrangement links TRBV6-4 to TRBJ1-2; D uncertain. Germline V gives CDR1 MRHNA, CDR2 SNTAGT. CDR3 length equals 11 residues. Trimming stripped 2 bases from V and 5 bases from J, with 3 bases between.

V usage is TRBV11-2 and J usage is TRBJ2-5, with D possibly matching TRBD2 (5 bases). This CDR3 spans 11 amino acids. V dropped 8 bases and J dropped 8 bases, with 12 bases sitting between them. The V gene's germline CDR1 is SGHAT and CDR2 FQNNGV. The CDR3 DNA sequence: TGTGCCAGCGCGTCCGAGGGAACCCAGTACTTC. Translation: CASASEGTQYF.

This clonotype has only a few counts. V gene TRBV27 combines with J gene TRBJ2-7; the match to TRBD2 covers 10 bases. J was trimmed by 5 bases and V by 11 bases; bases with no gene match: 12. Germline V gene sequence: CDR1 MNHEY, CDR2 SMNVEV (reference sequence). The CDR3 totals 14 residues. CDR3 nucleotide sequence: TGTGCCGCGCGAAGCGGGAGGGCGAGTGACGAGCAGTACTTC. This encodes CAARSGRASDEQYF.

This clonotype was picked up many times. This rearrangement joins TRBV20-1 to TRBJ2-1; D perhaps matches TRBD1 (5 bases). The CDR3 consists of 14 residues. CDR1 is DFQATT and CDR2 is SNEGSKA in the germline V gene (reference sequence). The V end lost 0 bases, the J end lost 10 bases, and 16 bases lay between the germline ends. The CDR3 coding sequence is TGCAGTGCTAGAGATGTGGGGCGGCTCGGAGAGCAGTTCTTC. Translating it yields CSARDVGRLGEQFF.

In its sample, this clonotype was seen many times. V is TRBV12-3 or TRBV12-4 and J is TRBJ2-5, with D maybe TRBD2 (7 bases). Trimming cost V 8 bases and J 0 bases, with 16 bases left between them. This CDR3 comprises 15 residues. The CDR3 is CASARGDMYQETQYF. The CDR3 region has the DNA TGTGCCAGCGCTCGGGGGGACATGTACCAAGAGACCCAGTACTTC.

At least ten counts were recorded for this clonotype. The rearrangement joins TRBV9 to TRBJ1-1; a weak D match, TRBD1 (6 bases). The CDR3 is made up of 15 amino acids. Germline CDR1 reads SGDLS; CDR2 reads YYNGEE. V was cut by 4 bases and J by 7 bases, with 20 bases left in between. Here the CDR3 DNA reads TGTGCCAGCAGCCCCTGGCCGGGGGCCGGCGTTGAAGCTTTCTTT. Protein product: CASSPWPGAGVEAFF.

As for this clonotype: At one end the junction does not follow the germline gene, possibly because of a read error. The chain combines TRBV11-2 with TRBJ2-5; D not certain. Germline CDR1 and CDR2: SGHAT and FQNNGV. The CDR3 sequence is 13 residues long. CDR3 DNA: TGTGCTGTCCAGCGAGCGTACCAAGAGACCCATTACTTC. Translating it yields CAVQRAYQETHYF.

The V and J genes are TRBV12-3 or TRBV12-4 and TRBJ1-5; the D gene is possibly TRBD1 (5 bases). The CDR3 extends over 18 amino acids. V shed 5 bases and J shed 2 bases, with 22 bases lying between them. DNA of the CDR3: TGTGCCAGCAGTCCCAACTTTCAGGGAAAGGGACGCAATCAGCCCCAGCATTTT. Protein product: CASSPNFQGKGRNQPQHF.

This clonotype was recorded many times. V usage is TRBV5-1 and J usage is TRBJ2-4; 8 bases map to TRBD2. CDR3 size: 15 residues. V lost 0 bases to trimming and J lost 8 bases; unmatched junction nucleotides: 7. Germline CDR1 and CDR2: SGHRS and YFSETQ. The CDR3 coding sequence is TGCGCCAGCAGCTTGGCCGGGACGGGAGGGGACATTCAGTACTTC. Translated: CASSLAGTGGDIQYF.

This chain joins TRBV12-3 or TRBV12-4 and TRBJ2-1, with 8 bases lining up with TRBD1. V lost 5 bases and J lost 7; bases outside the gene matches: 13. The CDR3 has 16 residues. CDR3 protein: CASSLTGQGLINEQFF. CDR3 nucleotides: TGTGCCAGCAGTCTAACTGGACAGGGCCTTATTAATGAGCAGTTCTTC.

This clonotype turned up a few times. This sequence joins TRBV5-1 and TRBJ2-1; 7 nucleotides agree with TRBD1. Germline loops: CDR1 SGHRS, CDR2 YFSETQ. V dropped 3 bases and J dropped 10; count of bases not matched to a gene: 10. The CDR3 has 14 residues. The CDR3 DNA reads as TGCGCCAGCAGCTCCTTTCTGACAGGGAACGAGCAGTTCTTC. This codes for CASSSFLTGNEQFF.

In DNA form, the CDR3 reads TGCGCCAGCAGCCAGAATAGACAGGCAACTAATGAAAAACTGTTTTTT. The encoded protein is CASSQNRQATNEKLFF. The rearrangement joins TRBV4-3 to TRBJ1-4, with a tentative D call TRBD1 (6 bases). Germline V gene sequence: CDR1 LGHNA, CDR2 YSLEER. The CDR3 has 16 residues. Trimming left V 3 bases short and J 0 bases short, with 11 bases between.

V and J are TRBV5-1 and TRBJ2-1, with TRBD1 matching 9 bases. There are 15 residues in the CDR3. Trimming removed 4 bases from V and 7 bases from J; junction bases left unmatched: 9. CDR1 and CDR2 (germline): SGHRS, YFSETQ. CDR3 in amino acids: CASSPGQGLGNEQFF. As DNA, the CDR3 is TGCGCCAGCAGCCCCGGACAGGGGTTAGGGAATGAGCAGTTCTTC.

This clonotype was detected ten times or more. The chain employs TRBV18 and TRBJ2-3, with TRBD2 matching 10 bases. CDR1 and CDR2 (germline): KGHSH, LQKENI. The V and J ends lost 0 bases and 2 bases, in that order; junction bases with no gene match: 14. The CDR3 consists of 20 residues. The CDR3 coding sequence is TGTGCCAGCTCACCACCAGGGTATAGAGGGACTAGCGAGAACACAGATACGCAGTATTTT. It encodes CASSPPGYRGTSENTDTQYF.

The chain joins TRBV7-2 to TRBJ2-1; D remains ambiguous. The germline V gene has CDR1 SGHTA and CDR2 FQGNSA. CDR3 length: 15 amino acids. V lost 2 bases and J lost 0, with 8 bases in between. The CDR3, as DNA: TGTGCCAGCAGCTTATCGAAGAACTCCTACAATGAGCAGTTCTTC. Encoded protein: CASSLSKNSYNEQFF.

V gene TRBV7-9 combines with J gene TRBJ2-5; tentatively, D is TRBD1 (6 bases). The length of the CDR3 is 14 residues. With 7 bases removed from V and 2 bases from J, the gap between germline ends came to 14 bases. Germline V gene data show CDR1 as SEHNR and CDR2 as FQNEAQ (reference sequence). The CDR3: CASKEGHLQETQYF. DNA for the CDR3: TGTGCCAGCAAAGAGGGACACTTGCAAGAGACCCAGTACTTC.